The sequence of this TCR beta chain was determined in a study of shared clonotypes between healthy human individuals. As processed by the authors: ImmunoSEQ yielded junction-only sequences lacking quality scores, so filtering differed. The protocol was immunoSEQ multiplex PCR, while the TCRdb copy is restricted to in-frame clones and leaves out a portion. V, J and clone size derive from that table, while D and trimming were established from the DNA sequence. The sample shows roughly 450,000 clones, 79% of them seen only once. V gave up 4 bases and J gave up 4 bases; unmatched junction bases: 7. Germline V gives CDR1 SGHRS, CDR2 YFSETQ. The CDR3 covers 15 residues.

Material for sequencing was PBMCs. The gene calls are TRBV5-1 and TRBJ1-1, with TRBD1 matching over 10 bases. The receptor comes from a woman aged 40 to 50 in good health. Some clones in this sample may be carry-over from other donors' samples. The CDR3 DNA reads as TGCGCCAGCAGCCCACGGGACAGGGGAGTCACTGAAGCTTTCTTT. Amino acids: CASSPRDRGVTEAFF.